This passage covers 10 T cell receptor beta chains from one sample sequenced in a study of CD8 T cells in ankylosing spondylitis. Study results and limitations: One TCR beta motif, made up of roughly eight highly homologous variants, appeared characteristic of ankylosing spondylitis blood.

No antigen is known for these receptors. TCRdb ran MiXCR on the 5' RACE reads and lists one entry per CDR3 protein. The profile shows around 490,000 distinct CDR3 sequences, approximately 5.3% of them singletons. Sequencing was done on a sample of blood, either unsorted or a sorted T cell fraction (not recorded which). The receptors derive from a male donor with ankylosing spondylitis.

The table lists this clonotype with many counts. The chain uses TRBV4-3 and TRBJ2-1, with D uncertain. The CDR3 is made up of 13 amino acids. The V gene lost 3 bases and the J gene lost 3 bases, with 6 bases spanning the gap. Germline CDR1 LGHNA, CDR2 YSLEER. Here the CDR3 reads CASSQENYNEQFF. The CDR3 coding sequence is TGCGCCAGCAGCCAGGAGAACTACAATGAGCAGTTCTTC.

This clonotype was seen at least ten times. CDR3 nucleotides: TGTGCCAGCAGCCCAGAAGAGGGGGGTTTGAGCATTCAGTACTTC. Its translation: CASSPEEGGLSIQYF. The chain combines TRBV4-2 with TRBJ2-4; D could derive from TRBD1 or TRBD2 (6 bases each). From germline, CDR1 is LGHNA and CDR2 YNFKEQ. The CDR3 length is 15 residues. V gave up 4 bases and J gave up 9 bases, with 19 bases separating them.

This clonotype came up many times. The J gene is TRBJ1-1, the V gene TRBV15, with 8 bases matching TRBD1. The CDR3 covers 13 residues. The germline V gene encodes CDR1 LNHNV and CDR2 YYDKDF (reference sequence). Here the CDR3 DNA reads TGTGTTGTACAGGGGGAAGTGAACACTGAAGCTTTCTTT. Protein sequence: CVVQGEVNTEAFF.

This clonotype was counted at least ten times. V usage is TRBV20-1 and J usage is TRBJ2-1; TRBD2 agrees at 9 bases. Germline V gives CDR1 DFQATT, CDR2 SNEGSKA (reference sequence). V shed 3 bases, J shed 0 bases, and the junction held 6 bases outside the gene matches. CDR3 length equals 16 residues. The DNA of the CDR3 is TGCAGTGCTAGTACAGTGCGGGGGGGCTCCTACAATGAGCAGTTCTTC. This sequence encodes CSASTVRGGSYNEQFF.

This clonotype was recorded at least ten times. The V gene is TRBV4-3, the J gene TRBJ1-1; TRBD1 agrees at 7 bases. J lost 0 bases, V lost 4 bases, and 8 bases had no gene match. The CDR3 has 16 amino acids. The germline gives CDR1 LGHNA, CDR2 YSLEER. The CDR3 bases are TGCGCCAGCAGCCCTACTCCCAGGGGGATGAACACTGAAGCTTTCTTT. It translates to CASSPTPRGMNTEAFF.

This clonotype has just a few counts. The rearrangement joins TRBV20-1 to TRBJ2-2, with D unclear. The V gene lost 6 bases and the J gene lost 0 bases, with 8 bases spanning the gap. CDR1 and CDR2 (germline): DFQATT, SNEGSKA (reference sequence). The CDR3 contains 13 residues. The chain's CDR3 is CSAPLANTGELFF. In DNA form, the CDR3 reads TGCAGTGCCCCTTTGGCGAACACCGGGGAGCTGTTTTTT.

This clonotype was seen at least ten times. The chain joins TRBV6-2 or TRBV6-3 to TRBJ2-5; D might be TRBD1 or TRBD2, each matching 5 bases. V was shortened by 8 bases and J by 4 bases, with 17 bases between the two germline ends. Per the germline V gene, CDR1 is MNHEY and CDR2 is SVGEGT. The CDR3 sequence is 14 residues long. CDR3: CASLMRGPVETQYF. DNA for the CDR3: TGTGCCAGCCTGATGAGGGGCCCGGTAGAGACCCAGTACTTC.

With regard to this clonotype: A read error may be the cause here, since a much bigger clone is one base away. This chain links TRBV6-5 with TRBJ1-4, with TRBD1 matching over 8 bases. Germline CDR1 MNHEY, CDR2 SVGAGI. With 7 bases clipped from V and 10 bases from J, the junction kept 5 bases outside the gene matches. The CDR3 is 12 residues long. The CDR3 here is CASKTGGVKLFF. CDR3 DNA sequence: TGTGCCAGCAAAACAGGGGGTGTAAAACTGTTTTTT.

This clonotype was seen at least ten times. The chain links TRBV10-3 to TRBJ2-7; D is unclear. The CDR3 length is 15 residues. V lost 3 bases and J 0 bases, leaving 12 bases between the germline ends. Germline CDR1 is ENHRY and CDR2 is SYGVKD. This CDR3 is CAISDSEVPSYEQYF. The CDR3 DNA follows: TGTGCCATCAGTGATTCTGAGGTTCCCTCCTACGAGCAGTACTTC.

With respect to this clonotype: A single base separates this from a much larger clone, so it may be a read error. The V call is TRBV7-2, the J call TRBJ1-1; D not resolved. The germline gives CDR1 SGHTA, CDR2 FQGNSA. CDR3 length equals 14 residues. The CDR3 DNA follows: TGTGCCAGCGTCTTCGCATTTGGTGGTGGAGAAGCTTACTTT. Encoded protein: CASVFAFGGGEAYF.